This TCR beta chain was obtained from a study of shared clonotypes between healthy human individuals. Overall study results and limits: There were few donors, and this limited the genetic and exposure-history diversity represented.

The V end was cut by 0 bases, the J end by 7 bases, with 10 bases between. The germline V gene encodes CDR1 WNHNN and CDR2 SYGVQD (reference sequence). The CDR3 runs to 14 residues. Assay used: immunoSEQ multiplex PCR; TCRdb lists only in-frame clones, some missing. Counted here are roughly 2 million clones, roughly 95% occurring once; the ten biggest clones make up about 1.1%. It was CD45RO-negative cells, positively selected for CCR7, that made up naive CD8 cells, with terminally differentiated effector memory CD45RA+ cells excluded. For this clone: Its target is not known.

This chain links TRBV10-1 with TRBJ2-1; D could derive from TRBD1 or TRBD2 (5 bases each). The sequencing input was naive CD8+ T cells sorted from blood. The receptor comes from a man between 18 and 35 years old in good health. CDR3 protein: CASSESTGRNEQFF. In DNA form, the CDR3 reads TGCGCCAGCAGTGAGTCGACGGGGCGGAATGAGCAGTTCTTC.